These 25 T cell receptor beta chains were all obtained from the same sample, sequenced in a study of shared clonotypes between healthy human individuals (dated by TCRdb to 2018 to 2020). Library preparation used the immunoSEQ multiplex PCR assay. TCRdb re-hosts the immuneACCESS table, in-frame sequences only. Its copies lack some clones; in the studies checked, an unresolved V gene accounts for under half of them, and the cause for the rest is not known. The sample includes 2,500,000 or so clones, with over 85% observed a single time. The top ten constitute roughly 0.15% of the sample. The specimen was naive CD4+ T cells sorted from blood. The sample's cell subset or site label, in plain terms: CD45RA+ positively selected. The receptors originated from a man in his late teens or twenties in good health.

As DNA, the CDR3 is TGTGCCTGGGGGACTTCTCAAGAGACCCAGTACTTC. Residues: CAWGTSQETQYF. The chain joins TRBV30 to TRBJ2-5; TRBD2 might be the D (6 bases). The CDR3 runs 12 residues. Trimming took off 5 bases at V and 2 bases at J, with 9 bases between the two ends. Germline V gene sequence: CDR1 GTSNPN, CDR2 SVGIG (reference sequence).

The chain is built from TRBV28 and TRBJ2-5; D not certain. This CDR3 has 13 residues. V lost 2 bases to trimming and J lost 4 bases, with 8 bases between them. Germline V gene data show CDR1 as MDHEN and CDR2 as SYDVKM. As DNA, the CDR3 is TGTGCCAGCAGTTTAGACCTTGGAGAGACCCAGTACTTC. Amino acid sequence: CASSLDLGETQYF.

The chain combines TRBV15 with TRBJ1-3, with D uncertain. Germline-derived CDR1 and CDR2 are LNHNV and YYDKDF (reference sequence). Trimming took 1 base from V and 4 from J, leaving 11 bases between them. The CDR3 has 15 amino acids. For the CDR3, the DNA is TGTGCCACCAGCAGAGGTATGGGGTACGGAAACACCATATATTTT. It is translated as CATSRGMGYGNTIYF.

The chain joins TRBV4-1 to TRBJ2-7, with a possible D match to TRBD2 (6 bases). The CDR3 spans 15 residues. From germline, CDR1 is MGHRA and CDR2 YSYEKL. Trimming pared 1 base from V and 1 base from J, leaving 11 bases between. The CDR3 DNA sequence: TGCGCCAGCAGCCAAGGTTGGCGGGATTCCTACGAGCAGTACTTC. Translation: CASSQGWRDSYEQYF.

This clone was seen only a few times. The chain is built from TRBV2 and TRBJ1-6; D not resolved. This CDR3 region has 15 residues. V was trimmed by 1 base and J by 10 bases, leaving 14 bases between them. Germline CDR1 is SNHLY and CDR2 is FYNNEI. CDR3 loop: CASSEENVGPSPLHF. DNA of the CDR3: TGTGCCAGCAGTGAAGAGAACGTCGGCCCCTCACCCCTCCACTTT.

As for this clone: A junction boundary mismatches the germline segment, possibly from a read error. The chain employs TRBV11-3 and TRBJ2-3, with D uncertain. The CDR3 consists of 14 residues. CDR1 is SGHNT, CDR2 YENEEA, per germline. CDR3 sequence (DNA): TGTGCAAGCAGCCTTGGCAAGGTTCCAGATACGCAGTATTTT. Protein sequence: CASSLGKVPDTQYF. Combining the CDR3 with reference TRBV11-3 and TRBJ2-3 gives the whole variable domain EAGVVQSPRYKIIEKKQPVAFWCNPISGHNTLYWYLQNLGQGPELLIRYENEEAVDDSQLPKDRFSAERLKGVDSTLKIQPAELGDSAVYLCASSLGKVPDTQYFGPGTRLTVL.

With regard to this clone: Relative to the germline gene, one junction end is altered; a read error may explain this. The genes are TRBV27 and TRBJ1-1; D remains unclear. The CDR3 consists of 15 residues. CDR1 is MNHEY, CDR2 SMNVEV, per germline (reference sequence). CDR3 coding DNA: TGTGTCAGCAGTTTATCGGCACCTTTGAACACTGAAGCTTTCTTT. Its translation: CVSSLSAPLNTEAFF.

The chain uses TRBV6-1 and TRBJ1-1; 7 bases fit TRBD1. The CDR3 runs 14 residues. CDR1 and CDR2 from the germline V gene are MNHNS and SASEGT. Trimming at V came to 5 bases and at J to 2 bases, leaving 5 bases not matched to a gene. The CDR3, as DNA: TGTGCCAGCAGTCAGGGGACAGCCAACACTGAAGCTTTCTTT. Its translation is CASSQGTANTEAFF.

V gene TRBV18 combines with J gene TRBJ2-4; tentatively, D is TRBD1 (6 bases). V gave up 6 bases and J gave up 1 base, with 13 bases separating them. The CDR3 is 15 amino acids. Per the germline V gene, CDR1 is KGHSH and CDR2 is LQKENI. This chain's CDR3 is CASSPPGQAKNIQYF. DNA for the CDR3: TGTGCCAGCTCTCCTCCCGGACAGGCCAAAAACATTCAGTACTTC.

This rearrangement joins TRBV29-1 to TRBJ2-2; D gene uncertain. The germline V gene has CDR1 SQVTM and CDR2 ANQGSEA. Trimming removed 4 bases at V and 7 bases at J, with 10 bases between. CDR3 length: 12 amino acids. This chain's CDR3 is CSVGTVVGELFF. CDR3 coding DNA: TGCAGCGTTGGGACCGTTGTCGGGGAGCTGTTTTTT.

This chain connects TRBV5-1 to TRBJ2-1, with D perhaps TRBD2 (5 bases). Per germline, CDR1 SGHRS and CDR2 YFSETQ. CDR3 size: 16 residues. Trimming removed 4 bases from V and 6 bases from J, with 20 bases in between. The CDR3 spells CASSAEPLTSRNEQFF. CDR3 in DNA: TGCGCCAGCAGCGCCGAACCACTTACTAGTCGCAATGAGCAGTTCTTC. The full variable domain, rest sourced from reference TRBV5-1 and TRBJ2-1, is KAGVTQTPRYLIKTRGQQVTLSCSPISGHRSVSWYQQTPGQGLQFLFEYFSETQRNKGNFPGRFSGRQFSNSRSEMNVSTLELGDSALYLCASSAEPLTSRNEQFFGPGTRLTVL.

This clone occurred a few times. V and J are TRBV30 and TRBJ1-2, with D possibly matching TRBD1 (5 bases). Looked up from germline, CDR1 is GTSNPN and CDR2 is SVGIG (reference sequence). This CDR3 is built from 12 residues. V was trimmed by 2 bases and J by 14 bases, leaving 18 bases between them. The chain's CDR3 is CAWSLEGWTATF. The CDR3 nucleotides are TGTGCCTGGAGTTTGGAGGGGTGGACGGCGACCTTC. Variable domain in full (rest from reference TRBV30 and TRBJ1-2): SQTIHQWPATLVQPVGSPLSLECTVEGTSNPNLYWYRQAAGRGLQLLFYSVGIGQISSEVPQNLSASRPQDRQFILSSKKLLLSDSGFYLCAWSLEGWTATFGSGTRLTVV.

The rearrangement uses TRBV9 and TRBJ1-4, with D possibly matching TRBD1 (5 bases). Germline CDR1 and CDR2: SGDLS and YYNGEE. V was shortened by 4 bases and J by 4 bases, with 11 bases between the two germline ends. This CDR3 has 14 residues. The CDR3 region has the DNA TGTGCCAGCAGCCCGGGACCGCATAATGAAAAACTGTTTTTT. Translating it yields CASSPGPHNEKLFF.

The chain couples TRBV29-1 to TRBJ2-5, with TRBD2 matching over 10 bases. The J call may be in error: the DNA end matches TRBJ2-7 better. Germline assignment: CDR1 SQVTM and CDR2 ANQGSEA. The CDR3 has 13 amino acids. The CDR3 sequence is CSAVGLAENEQYF. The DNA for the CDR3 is TGCAGCGCCGTTGGACTAGCGGAGAACGAGCAGTACTTC.

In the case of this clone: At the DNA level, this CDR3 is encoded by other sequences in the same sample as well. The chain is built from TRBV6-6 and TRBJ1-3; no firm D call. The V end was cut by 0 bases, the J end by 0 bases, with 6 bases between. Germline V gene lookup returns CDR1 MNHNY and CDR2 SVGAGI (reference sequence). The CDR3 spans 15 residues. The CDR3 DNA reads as TGTGCCAGCAGTTACTCGGGCAACTCTGGAAACACCATATATTTT. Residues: CASSYSGNSGNTIYF.

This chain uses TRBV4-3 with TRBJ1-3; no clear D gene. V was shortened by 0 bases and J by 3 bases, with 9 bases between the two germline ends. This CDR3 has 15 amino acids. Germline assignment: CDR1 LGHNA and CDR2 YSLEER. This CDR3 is CASSQDPGGGNTIYF. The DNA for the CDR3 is TGCGCCAGCAGCCAAGATCCAGGTGGTGGAAACACCATATATTTT.

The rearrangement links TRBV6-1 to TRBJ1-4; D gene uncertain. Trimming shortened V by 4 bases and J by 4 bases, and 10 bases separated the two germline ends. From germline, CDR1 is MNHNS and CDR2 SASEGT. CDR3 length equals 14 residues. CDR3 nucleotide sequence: TGTGCCAGCAGTGCGGGGTCTGTTAATGAAAAACTGTTTTTT. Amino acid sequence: CASSAGSVNEKLFF.

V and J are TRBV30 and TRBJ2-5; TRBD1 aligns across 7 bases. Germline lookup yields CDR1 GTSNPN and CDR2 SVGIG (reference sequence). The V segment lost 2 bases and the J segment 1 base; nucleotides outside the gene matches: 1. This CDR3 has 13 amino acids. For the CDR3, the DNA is TGTGCCTGGAGTAGACAGGGCCAAGAGACCCAGTACTTC. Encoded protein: CAWSRQGQETQYF. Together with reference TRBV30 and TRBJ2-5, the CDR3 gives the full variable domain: SQTIHQWPATLVQPVGSPLSLECTVEGTSNPNLYWYRQAAGRGLQLLFYSVGIGQISSEVPQNLSASRPQDRQFILSSKKLLLSDSGFYLCAWSRQGQETQYFGPGTRLLVL.

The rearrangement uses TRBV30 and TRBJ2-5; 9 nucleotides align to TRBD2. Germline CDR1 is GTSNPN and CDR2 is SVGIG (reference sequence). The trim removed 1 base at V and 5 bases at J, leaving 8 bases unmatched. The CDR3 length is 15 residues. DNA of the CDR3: TGTGCCTGGAGTGCGCGGGGGGGCCGGAGTGAGACCCAGTACTTC. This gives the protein CAWSARGGRSETQYF.

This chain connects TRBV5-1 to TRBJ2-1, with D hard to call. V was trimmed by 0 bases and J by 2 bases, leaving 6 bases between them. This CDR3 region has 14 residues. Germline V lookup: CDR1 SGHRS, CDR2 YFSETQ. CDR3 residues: CASSLASAYNEQFF. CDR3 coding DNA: TGCGCCAGCAGCTTGGCCTCAGCCTACAATGAGCAGTTCTTC.

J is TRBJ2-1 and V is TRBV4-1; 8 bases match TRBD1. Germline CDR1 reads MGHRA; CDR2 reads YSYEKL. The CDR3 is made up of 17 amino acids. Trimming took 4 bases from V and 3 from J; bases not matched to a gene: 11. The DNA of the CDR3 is TGCGCCAGCAGCCCCGACGTCGCAGGGGGCTACTACAATGAGCAGTTCTTC. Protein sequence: CASSPDVAGGYYNEQFF.

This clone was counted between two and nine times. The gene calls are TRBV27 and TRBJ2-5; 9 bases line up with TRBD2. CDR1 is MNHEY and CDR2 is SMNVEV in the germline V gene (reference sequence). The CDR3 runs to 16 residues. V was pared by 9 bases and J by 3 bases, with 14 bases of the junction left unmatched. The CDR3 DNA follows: TGTGCCAGTTCCCCCAGGCGGGGGGGAACAAAAGAGACCCAGTACTTC. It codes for CASSPRRGGTKETQYF.

CDR3 protein: CASSRQGAEGYTF. CDR3 sequence (DNA): TGTGCCAGTAGTCGACAGGGGGCTGAAGGCTACACCTTC. This sequence joins TRBV19 and TRBJ1-2, with 10 bases identical to TRBD1. V shed 5 bases, J shed 8 bases, and the junction held 5 bases outside the gene matches. In germline, CDR1 is LNHDA, CDR2 SQIVND (reference sequence). The CDR3 contains 13 residues.

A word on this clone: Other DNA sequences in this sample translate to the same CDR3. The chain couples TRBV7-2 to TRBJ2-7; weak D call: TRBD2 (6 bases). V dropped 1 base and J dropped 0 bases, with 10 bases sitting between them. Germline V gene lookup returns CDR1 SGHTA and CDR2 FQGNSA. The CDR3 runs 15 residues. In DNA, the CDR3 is TGTGCCAGCAGCTTAGTTGGTAGCGGCTCCTACGAGCAGTACTTC. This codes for CASSLVGSGSYEQYF.

The DNA for the CDR3 is TGTGCCAGCAGCATGGCAGGGGTCCAAGAGACCCAGTACTTC. This sequence encodes CASSMAGVQETQYF. V gene TRBV5-4 combines with J gene TRBJ2-5; TRBD1 is a possible D gene (6 bases). Germline CDR1 and CDR2: SGHNT and YYREEE (reference sequence). The CDR3 spans 14 residues. The V and J ends lost 4 bases and 1 base respectively, with 11 bases between them.